The clone carrying this T cell receptor beta chain has at least ten counts. The germline CDR1 and CDR2 sequences are SGHTA and FQGNSA. This CDR3 region has 12 residues. The V and J ends lost 5 bases and 7 bases respectively, with 11 bases between them. The sample is drawn from a study of CD8+CD57+ T cells in acquired aplastic anemia. Whoever was chosen for sequencing had shown CD8+CD57+ cell expansion by flow cytometry. Researchers used genomic DNA as the template to profile TCR beta VDJ and CDR3. Each CDR3 protein is one row after TCRdb ran MiXCR on the reads. The repertoire has 400,000 to 600,000 distinct CDR3 sequences, more than 25% of them found once; the top ten carry roughly 0.8%.

The V gene is TRBV7-2, the J gene TRBJ1-1; D is ambiguous. This receptor was identified in a human donor with aplastic anemia. Sequenced sample: sorted CD4+, CD8+, or CD8+CD57+ T cells (not recorded which) from PBMCs. CDR3 sequence reads: CASSPWPLEAFF. For the CDR3, the DNA is TGTGCCAGCAGCCCGTGGCCCCTTGAAGCTTTCTTT.